The 23 T cell receptor beta chains presented below share a single source sample, sequenced in a study of blood T cell repertoires in COVID-19. Sequencing was performed with immunoSEQ multiplex PCR; in TCRdb, only in-frame clones are kept and a portion is missing. The sample holds approximately 150,000 clones, about four fifths seen once. Sequencing input: peripheral blood. The receptors were sampled from a man in his 70s who had recovered from COVID-19.

J is TRBJ2-5 and V is TRBV5-1, with 8 bases that match TRBD1. Germline V gene sequence: CDR1 SGHRS, CDR2 YFSETQ. The CDR3 is 14 amino acids. V lost 3 bases, J lost 0 bases, and 1 base stayed unmatched. CDR3 loop: CASSWGQDQETQYF. The DNA of the CDR3 is TGCGCCAGCAGCTGGGGACAGGACCAAGAGACCCAGTACTTC. Based on the CDR3 plus reference TRBV5-1 and TRBJ2-5, the full variable domain is KAGVTQTPRYLIKTRGQQVTLSCSPISGHRSVSWYQQTPGQGLQFLFEYFSETQRNKGNFPGRFSGRQFSNSRSEMNVSTLELGDSALYLCASSWGQDQETQYFGPGTRLLVL.

The chain is built from TRBV19 and TRBJ2-1, with D unresolved. Trimming pared 4 bases from V and 8 bases from J, leaving 12 bases between. This CDR3 has 13 residues. Germline V gene data show CDR1 as LNHDA and CDR2 as SQIVND (reference sequence). The CDR3 here is CASSRSRFDEQFF. DNA for the CDR3: TGTGCCAGTAGTAGGTCCAGATTCGATGAGCAGTTCTTC.

This clone was seen more than once but under ten times. The rearrangement uses TRBV5-5 and TRBJ2-7; TRBD2 is a possible D gene (6 bases). V lost 1 base to trimming and J lost 3 bases, with 14 bases between them. The CDR3 covers 15 residues. Looked up from germline, CDR1 is SGHKS and CDR2 is YYEKEE (reference sequence). DNA of the CDR3: TGTGCCAGCAGCTTGTCTTCCGGGAGAGGCTACGAGCAGTACTTC. It specifies CASSLSSGRGYEQYF.

This clone has only one observation. The chain joins TRBV18 to TRBJ2-7, with 9 bases lining up with TRBD2. The CDR3 has 16 amino acids. The V and J ends lost 0 bases and 7 bases, in that order; junction bases with no gene match: 10. Germline V gene sequence: CDR1 KGHSH, CDR2 LQKENI. The CDR3 DNA is TGTGCCAGCTCACCACCCCTAGCGGGGCACCTCGGGGAGCAGTACTTC. This translates into CASSPPLAGHLGEQYF.

The chain recombines TRBV5-6 with TRBJ1-1, with D perhaps TRBD1 (5 bases). The CDR3 extends over 15 amino acids. Germline-derived CDR1 and CDR2 are SGHDT and YYEEEE. Trimming pared 0 bases from V and 4 bases from J, leaving 13 bases between. CDR3 loop: CASSLGGSVTTEAFF. As DNA, the CDR3 is TGTGCCAGCAGCTTGGGGGGCTCGGTTACCACTGAAGCTTTCTTT.

The chain has TRBV3-1 (or the pseudogene TRBV3-2) and TRBJ2-7, with 7 bases matching TRBD1. Germline V lookup: CDR1 LGHDT, CDR2 YNNKEL (reference sequence). CDR3 size: 17 residues. With V trimmed by 5 bases and J by 0 bases, 13 bases remained unmatched. CDR3 DNA sequence: TGTGCCAGCAGCGACGCGACCGGGACAGTCTTCTCCTACGAGCAGTACTTC. Encoded protein: CASSDATGTVFSYEQYF.

The rearrangement links TRBV11-2 to TRBJ2-3; 7 nucleotides match TRBD1. With V trimmed by 6 bases and J by 1 base, 7 bases remained unmatched. There are 15 residues in the CDR3. Per germline, CDR1 SGHAT and CDR2 FQNNGV. The CDR3 sequence: CASSSDRDGTDTQYF. Here the CDR3 DNA reads TGTGCCAGCAGTTCCGACAGGGATGGCACAGATACGCAGTATTTT.

This clone was counted between two and nine times. The chain uses TRBV7-2 and TRBJ1-2, with no clear D. The CDR3 is 14 amino acids. Trimming cost V 3 bases and J 4 bases, with 12 bases left between them. Germline CDR1 SGHTA, CDR2 FQGNSA. The CDR3 DNA sequence: TGTGCCAGCAGCTTTTATCAGCAGGCCTATGGCTACACCTTC. Residues: CASSFYQQAYGYTF.

This sequence joins TRBV12-3 or TRBV12-4 and TRBJ2-3, with no clear D. The germline V and J ends were trimmed by 3 bases and 5 bases, with 9 bases remaining between them. CDR3 length: 13 amino acids. In DNA form, the CDR3 reads TGTGCCAGCAGTTTTAGTGTACGAGATACGCAGTATTTT. Encoded protein: CASSFSVRDTQYF.

CDR3 nucleotides: TGTGCCAGCAATAACAGGGCCCGGGAGCTGTTTTTT. It encodes CASNNRARELFF. The V call is TRBV6-5, the J call TRBJ2-2; tentatively, D is TRBD1 (6 bases). CDR3 length: 12 amino acids. Germline CDR1 MNHEY, CDR2 SVGAGI. Between the trimmed V and J ends, which lost 7 bases and 9 bases, there was a span of 12 bases.

The chain recombines TRBV19 with TRBJ2-7; no firm D call. Germline V gene data show CDR1 as LNHDA and CDR2 as SQIVND (reference sequence). V was cut by 0 bases and J by 0 bases, with 12 bases left in between. The CDR3 spans 16 residues. CDR3 region: CASSIDATQASYEQYF. CDR3 in DNA: TGTGCCAGTAGTATAGACGCCACCCAGGCCTCCTACGAGCAGTACTTC.

The chain recombines TRBV19 with TRBJ2-2, with 13 positions matching TRBD2. Germline CDR1 and CDR2: LNHDA and SQIVND (reference sequence). The V gene end was trimmed by 8 bases and the J gene end by 4 bases; junction bases not matched to a gene: 4. This CDR3 spans 15 amino acids. In DNA, the CDR3 is TGTGCCAGTCAGGGACTAGCGGGATCCACCGGGGAGCTGTTTTTT. It specifies CASQGLAGSTGELFF.

This clone was picked up one time. This rearrangement joins TRBV5-1 to TRBJ1-2; 8 bases match TRBD1. This CDR3 contains 14 residues. J gave up 6 bases and V 0 bases, and 4 bases lay outside the gene matches. CDR1 is SGHRS and CDR2 is YFSETQ in the germline V gene. CDR3 nucleotides: TGCGCCAGCAGCTTGGCAGGGGGCGCCGATGGCTACACCTTC. This sequence encodes CASSLAGGADGYTF.

This chain connects TRBV4-1 to TRBJ1-3, with D tentatively TRBD1 (5 bases). The CDR3 length is 17 residues. V was clipped by 4 bases and J by 1 base, with 17 bases between them. The V gene's germline CDR1 is MGHRA and CDR2 YSYEKL. CDR3 DNA: TGCGCCAGCAGCCTATCCAGGACCAGGGATTCTGGAAACACCATATATTTT. Translated, it gives CASSLSRTRDSGNTIYF.

This rearrangement joins TRBV9 to TRBJ1-6; the match to TRBD1 covers 9 bases. V was pared by 5 bases and J by 7 bases, with 4 bases of the junction left unmatched. The germline V gene has CDR1 SGDLS and CDR2 YYNGEE. CDR3 size: 14 residues. The CDR3 DNA reads TGTGCCAGCAGGGGACAGGGAAACAATTCACCCCTCCACTTT. It yields the protein CASRGQGNNSPLHF.

J is TRBJ2-3 and V is TRBV3-1 (or the pseudogene TRBV3-2); TRBD2 matches 8 bases. In germline, CDR1 is LGHDT, CDR2 YNNKEL (reference sequence). The CDR3 has 16 amino acids. Trimming took 1 base from V and 1 from J; bases not matched to a gene: 4. The CDR3 is CASSQASGRGTDTQYF. The DNA of the CDR3 is TGTGCCAGCAGCCAAGCCAGCGGGAGAGGCACAGATACGCAGTATTTT.

This chain links TRBV5-1 with TRBJ2-3; perhaps TRBD2 as D (6 bases). V lost 4 bases and J lost 6, with 15 bases in between. The CDR3 covers 14 residues. Germline V gene sequence: CDR1 SGHRS, CDR2 YFSETQ. The CDR3 coding sequence is TGCGCCAGCAGCCTTCGGGAGTCGGCCGATACGCAGTATTTT. Protein product: CASSLRESADTQYF. Drawing the rest from reference TRBV5-1 and TRBJ2-3, the complete variable domain is KAGVTQTPRYLIKTRGQQVTLSCSPISGHRSVSWYQQTPGQGLQFLFEYFSETQRNKGNFPGRFSGRQFSNSRSEMNVSTLELGDSALYLCASSLRESADTQYFGPGTRLTVL.

The genes are TRBV9 and TRBJ2-5, with 7 bases identical to TRBD1. Trimming at V came to 4 bases and at J to 5 bases, leaving 11 bases not matched to a gene. The CDR3 spans 15 residues. CDR1 is SGDLS and CDR2 is YYNGEE in the germline V gene. Written as DNA, the CDR3 is TGTGCCAGCAGCTTGACAGGGTTGGGTGGGGAGACCCAGTACTTC. It codes for CASSLTGLGGETQYF. The whole variable domain, remainder taken from reference TRBV9 and TRBJ2-5, is DSGVTQTPKHLITATGQRVTLRCSPRSGDLSVYWYQQSLDQGLQFLIQYYNGEERAKGNILERFSAQQFPDLHSELNLSSLELGDSALYFCASSLTGLGGETQYFGPGTRLLVL.

The table lists this clone with a count of one. V is TRBV29-1 and J is TRBJ1-2; 8 nucleotides line up with TRBD1. This CDR3 comprises 15 residues. Germline-derived CDR1 and CDR2 are SQVTM and ANQGSEA. After removal of 0 bases from V and 3 bases from J, the junction contained 6 bases not matched to a gene. CDR3 sequence: CSVEDGAGGHYGYTF. The CDR3, as DNA: TGCAGCGTTGAAGATGGAGCAGGGGGCCACTATGGCTACACCTTC.

J is TRBJ2-7 and V is TRBV19; D is possibly TRBD1 (5 bases). Trimming took off 5 bases at V and 6 bases at J, with 20 bases between the two ends. Germline V gives CDR1 LNHDA, CDR2 SQIVND (reference sequence). The CDR3 runs to 15 residues. In DNA form, the CDR3 reads TGTGCCAGTAGTCGAAGTCAGGGTACTTTTGGCGAGCAGTACTTC. Translating it yields CASSRSQGTFGEQYF.

The chain has TRBV2 and TRBJ2-5, with a weak D call TRBD1 (5 bases). V was cut by 11 bases and J by 0 bases, with 10 bases left in between. The CDR3 runs to 12 residues. CDR1 SNHLY and CDR2 FYNNEI come from the germline V gene. DNA of the CDR3: TGTGCCGGTGGCAGGGACCAAGAGACCCAGTACTTC. It codes for CAGGRDQETQYF.

CDR3 residues: CASSQDNPLGAAYEQYF. As DNA, the CDR3 is TGTGCCAGCAGCCAAGACAATCCTTTGGGGGCCGCCTACGAGCAGTACTTC. J is TRBJ2-7 and V is TRBV16; the D gene is possibly TRBD1 (6 bases). Deletions cut 2 bases from V and 2 bases from J, with 19 bases between. The CDR3 is made up of 17 amino acids. Germline V lookup: CDR1 KGHSY, CDR2 FQNENV.

V gene TRBV18 combines with J gene TRBJ1-2; D remains unclear. CDR1 and CDR2 from the germline V gene are KGHSH and LQKENI. There are 15 residues in the CDR3. With 6 bases removed from V and 8 bases from J, the gap between germline ends came to 22 bases. The CDR3 nucleotides are TGTGCCAGCTCCCTCCAGGCCCCCCCGGTCGGCGGCTACACCTTC. It translates to CASSLQAPPVGGYTF. The variable domain in full, completed from reference TRBV18 and TRBJ1-2, reads NAGVMQNPRHLVRRRGQEARLRCSPMKGHSHVYWYRQLPEEGLKFMVYLQKENIIDESGMPKERFSAEFPKEGPSILRIQQVVRGDSAAYFCASSLQAPPVGGYTFGSGTRLTVV.